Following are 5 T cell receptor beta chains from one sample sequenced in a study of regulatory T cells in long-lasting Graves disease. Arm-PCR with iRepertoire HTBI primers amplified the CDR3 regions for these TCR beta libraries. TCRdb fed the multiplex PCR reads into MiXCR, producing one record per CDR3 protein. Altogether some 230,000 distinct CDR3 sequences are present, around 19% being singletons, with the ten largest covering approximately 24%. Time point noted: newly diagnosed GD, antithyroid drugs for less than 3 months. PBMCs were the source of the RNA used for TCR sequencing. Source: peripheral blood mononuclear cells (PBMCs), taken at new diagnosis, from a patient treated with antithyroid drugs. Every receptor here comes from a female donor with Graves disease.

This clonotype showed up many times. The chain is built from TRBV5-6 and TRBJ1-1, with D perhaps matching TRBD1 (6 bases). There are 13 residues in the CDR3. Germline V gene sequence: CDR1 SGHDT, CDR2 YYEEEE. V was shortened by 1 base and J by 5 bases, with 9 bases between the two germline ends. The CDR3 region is CASSLLTGTEAFF. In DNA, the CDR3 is TGTGCCAGCAGCTTGTTAACAGGGACTGAAGCTTTCTTT.

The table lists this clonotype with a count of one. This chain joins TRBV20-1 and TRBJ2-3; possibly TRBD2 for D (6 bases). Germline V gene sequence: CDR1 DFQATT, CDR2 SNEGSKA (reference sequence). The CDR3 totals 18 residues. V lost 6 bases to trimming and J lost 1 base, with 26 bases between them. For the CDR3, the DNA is TGCAGTGCGAGCGAATATGATCCGGGGCCGGGGGGCACAGATACGCAGTATTTT. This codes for CSASEYDPGPGGTDTQYF.

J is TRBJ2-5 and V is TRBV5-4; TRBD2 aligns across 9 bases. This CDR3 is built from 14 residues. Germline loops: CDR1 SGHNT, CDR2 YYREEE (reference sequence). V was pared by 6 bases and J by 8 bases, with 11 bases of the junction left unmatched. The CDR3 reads CASNKREDKRTQYF. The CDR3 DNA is TGTGCCAGCAATAAGCGGGAGGACAAGAGAACCCAGTACTTC.

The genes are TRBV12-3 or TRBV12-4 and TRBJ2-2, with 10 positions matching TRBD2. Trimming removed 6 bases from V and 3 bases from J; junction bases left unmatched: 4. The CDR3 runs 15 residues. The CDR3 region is CASSFSGRHTGELFF. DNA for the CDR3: TGTGCCAGCAGCTTTAGCGGGAGGCACACCGGGGAGCTGTTTTTT.

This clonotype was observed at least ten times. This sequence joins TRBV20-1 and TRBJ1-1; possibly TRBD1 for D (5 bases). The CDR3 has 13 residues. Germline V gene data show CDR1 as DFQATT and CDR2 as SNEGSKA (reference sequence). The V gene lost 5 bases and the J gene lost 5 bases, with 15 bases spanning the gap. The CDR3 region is CSAYSGTRTEAFF. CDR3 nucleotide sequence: TGCAGTGCTTACTCCGGGACGAGGACTGAAGCTTTCTTT.